These T cell receptor beta chains were read from a single sample in a study of glioma-infiltrating T cells. TCRdb recomputed calls from the multiplex PCR reads with MiXCR, one row per CDR3 protein. The repertoire includes roughly 100,000 distinct CDR3 sequences, 29% of them detected once, and roughly 46% sits in the top ten. The sample consisted of glioma tissue, nonneoplastic brain tissue, or PBMCs (not recorded which). The receptors were sampled from a human donor with low-grade glioma or glioblastoma, undergoing nonglioma brain surgery, or in good health (not recorded which). CDR3s include the opening cysteine and the closing phenylalanine or tryptophan. A D gene is named only where the DNA matches it firmly. Some rows mark clone size as missing; the rest say once, few, many or name a class of expanded clone.

>few|TRBJ2-3|TRBV30|TRBD2
CAWKLAGHTQYF
TGTGCCTGGAAACTAGCGGGCCATACGCAGTATTTT
>many|TRBJ1-1|TRBV4-2|.
CASSPDLVGTEAFF
TGTGCCAGCAGCCCGGACCTAGTGGGCACTGAAGCTTTCTTT
>.|TRBJ2-1|TRBV6-5|.
CASSRGRSSYNEQFF
TGTGCCAGCAGTAGAGGAAGGAGCTCCTACAATGAGCAGTTCTTC
>many|TRBJ1-5|TRBV18|.
CASSPSQGTNQPQHF
TGTGCCAGCTCCCCCTCTCAGGGGACAAATCAGCCCCAGCATTTT
>.|TRBJ1-2|TRBV5-1|.
CASSSTENYGYTF
TGCGCCAGCAGCTCGACAGAAAATTATGGCTACACCTTC
>.|TRBJ1-6|TRBV9|.
CASSVEAGGNSPLHF
TGTGCCAGCAGCGTAGAGGCTGGAGGGAATTCACCCCTCCACTTT
>few|TRBJ2-1|TRBV14|TRBD1
CASSQTSGTGSYNEQFF
TGTGCCAGCAGCCAAACCTCCGGGACAGGCTCCTACAATGAGCAGTTCTTC
>few|TRBJ2-7|TRBV2|TRBD1
CASKGQGSSYEQYF
TGTGCCAGCAAAGGACAGGGGAGCTCCTACGAGCAGTACTTC
>few|TRBJ2-7|TRBV14|.
CASSIAESSYEQYF
TGTGCCAGCAGCATAGCGGAGAGCTCCTACGAGCAGTACTTC
>many|TRBJ2-1|TRBV20-1|TRBD2
CSARGRPGLAFEQFF
TGCAGTGCTAGAGGGAGGCCGGGACTAGCGTTTGAGCAGTTCTTC
>many|TRBJ2-7|TRBV20-1|.
CSARSQAYEQYF
TGCAGTGCTAGAAGTCAGGCCTACGAGCAGTACTTC
>many|TRBJ2-5|TRBV20-1|TRBD2
CSARTSGGQETQYF
TGCAGTGCTAGGACTAGCGGGGGACAAGAGACCCAGTACTTC
>few|TRBJ1-2|TRBV5-1|.
CASSLAMLRSQGYTF
TGCGCCAGCAGCTTGGCCATGTTGAGGAGCCAAGGCTACACCTTC
>.|TRBJ2-7|TRBV2|.
CASSEEGQLAYEQYF
TGTGCCAGCAGTGAAGAAGGGCAGCTAGCCTACGAGCAGTACTTC
>many|TRBJ2-7|TRBV12-3/TRBV12-4|TRBD1
CASSFRDRVEQYF
TGTGCCAGCAGTTTTCGGGACAGGGTCGAGCAGTACTTC
>many|TRBJ2-5|TRBV2|.
CASSVIGTQYF
TGTGCCAGCAGTGTCATAGGGACCCAGTACTTC
>.|TRBJ2-3|TRBV4-1|.
CASSLTRAGGSDRQYF
TGCGCCAGCAGCCTTACCAGGGCAGGTGGGTCAGATAGGCAGTATTTT
>many|TRBJ1-5|TRBV6-1|.
CASRAGGGPKPQHF
TGTGCCAGCAGGGCAGGAGGAGGGCCCAAGCCCCAGCATTTT